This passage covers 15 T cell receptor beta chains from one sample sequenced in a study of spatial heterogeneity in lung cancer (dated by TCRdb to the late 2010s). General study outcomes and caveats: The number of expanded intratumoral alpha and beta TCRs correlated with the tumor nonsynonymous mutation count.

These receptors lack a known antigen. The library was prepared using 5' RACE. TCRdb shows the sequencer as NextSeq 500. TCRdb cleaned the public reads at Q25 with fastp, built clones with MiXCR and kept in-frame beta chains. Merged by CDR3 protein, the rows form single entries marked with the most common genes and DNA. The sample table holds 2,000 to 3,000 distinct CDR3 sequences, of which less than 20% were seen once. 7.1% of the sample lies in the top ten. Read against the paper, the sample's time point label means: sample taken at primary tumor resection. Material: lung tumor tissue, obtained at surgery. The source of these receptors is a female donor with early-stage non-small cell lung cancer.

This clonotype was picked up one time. The CDR3 DNA reads TGCAGTGCTAGCGACAGGGCCAACTCCTACGAGCAGTACTTC. This sequence encodes CSASDRANSYEQYF. This rearrangement joins TRBV20-1 to TRBJ2-7; 7 bases align to TRBD1. This CDR3 spans 14 amino acids. Germline lookup yields CDR1 DFQATT and CDR2 SNEGSKA (reference sequence). J was trimmed by 0 bases and V by 3 bases; bases with no gene match: 5.

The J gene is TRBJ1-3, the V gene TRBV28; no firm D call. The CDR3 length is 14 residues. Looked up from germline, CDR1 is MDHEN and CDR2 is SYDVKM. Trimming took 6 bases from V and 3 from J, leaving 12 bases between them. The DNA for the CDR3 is TGTGCCAGCAGCCTTCGAAACCGTGGAAACACCATATATTTT. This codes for CASSLRNRGNTIYF.

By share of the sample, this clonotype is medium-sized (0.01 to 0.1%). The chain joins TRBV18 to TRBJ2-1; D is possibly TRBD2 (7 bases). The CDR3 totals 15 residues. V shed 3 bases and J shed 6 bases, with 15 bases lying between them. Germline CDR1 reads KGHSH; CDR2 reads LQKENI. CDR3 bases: TGTGCCAGCTCACCTCAAAAGGGGGGGGGCAATGAGCAGTTCTTC. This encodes CASSPQKGGGNEQFF.

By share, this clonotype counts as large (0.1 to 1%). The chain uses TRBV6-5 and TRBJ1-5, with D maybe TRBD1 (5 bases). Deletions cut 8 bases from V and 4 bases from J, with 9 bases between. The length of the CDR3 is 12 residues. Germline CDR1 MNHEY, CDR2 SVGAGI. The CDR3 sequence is CASGRANQPQHF. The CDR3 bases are TGTGCCAGCGGCAGGGCGAATCAGCCCCAGCATTTT.

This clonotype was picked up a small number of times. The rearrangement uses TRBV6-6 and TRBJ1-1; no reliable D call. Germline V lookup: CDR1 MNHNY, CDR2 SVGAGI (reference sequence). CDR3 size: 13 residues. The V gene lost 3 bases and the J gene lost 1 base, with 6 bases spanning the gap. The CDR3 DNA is TGTGCCAGCAGTTATTCACAGAACACTGAAGCTTTCTTT. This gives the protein CASSYSQNTEAFF.

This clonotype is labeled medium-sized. The CDR3, as DNA: TGTGCCAGCAGCTTTAAGGGGGTCGCCGGGGAGCTGTTTTTT. This translates into CASSFKGVAGELFF. The rearrangement joins TRBV12-1 to TRBJ2-2; TRBD1 is the table's D call and was not checked against the DNA. TRBV12-1 is annotated as a pseudogene. The CDR3 has 14 amino acids.

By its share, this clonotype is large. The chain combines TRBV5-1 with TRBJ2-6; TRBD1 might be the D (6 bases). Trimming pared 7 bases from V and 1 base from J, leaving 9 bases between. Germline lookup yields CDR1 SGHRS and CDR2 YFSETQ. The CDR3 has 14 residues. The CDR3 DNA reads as TGCGCCAGCCACAGGGATTCTGGGGCCAACGTCCTGACTTTC. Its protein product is CASHRDSGANVLTF.

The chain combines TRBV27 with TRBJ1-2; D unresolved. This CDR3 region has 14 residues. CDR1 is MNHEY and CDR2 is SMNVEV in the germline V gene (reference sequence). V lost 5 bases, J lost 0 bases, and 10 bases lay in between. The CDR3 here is CASSPRSPNYGYTF. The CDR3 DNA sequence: TGTGCCAGCAGTCCCAGGTCCCCTAACTATGGCTACACCTTC.

The CDR3 loop is CSGRDRGSKTEAFF. As DNA, the CDR3 is TGCAGCGGCCGGGACAGGGGGAGTAAGACTGAAGCTTTCTTT. This chain joins TRBV29-1 and TRBJ1-1; 11 bases agree with TRBD1. V lost 7 bases and J lost 5; bases outside the gene matches: 9. Germline values: CDR1 SQVTM, CDR2 ANQGSEA. The CDR3 spans 14 residues. The variable domain in full, with the rest retrieved from reference TRBV29-1 and TRBJ1-1, is SAVISQKPSRDICQRGTSLTIQCQVDSQVTMMFWYRQQPGQSLTLIATANQGSEATYESGFVIDKFPISRPNLTFSTLTVSNMSPEDSSIYLCSGRDRGSKTEAFFGQGTRLTVV.

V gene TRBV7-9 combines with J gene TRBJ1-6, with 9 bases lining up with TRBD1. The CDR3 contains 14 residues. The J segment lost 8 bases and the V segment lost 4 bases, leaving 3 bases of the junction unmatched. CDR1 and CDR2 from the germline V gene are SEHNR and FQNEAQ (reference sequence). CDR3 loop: CASSYTGGDSPLHF. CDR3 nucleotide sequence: TGTGCCAGCAGCTATACAGGGGGCGATTCACCCCTCCACTTT.

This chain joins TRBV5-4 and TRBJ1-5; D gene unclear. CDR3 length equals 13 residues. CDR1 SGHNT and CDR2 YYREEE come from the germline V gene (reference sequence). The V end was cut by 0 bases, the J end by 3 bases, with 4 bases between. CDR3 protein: CASSLGPNQPQHF. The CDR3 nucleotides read TGTGCCAGCAGCTTGGGACCCAATCAGCCCCAGCATTTT.

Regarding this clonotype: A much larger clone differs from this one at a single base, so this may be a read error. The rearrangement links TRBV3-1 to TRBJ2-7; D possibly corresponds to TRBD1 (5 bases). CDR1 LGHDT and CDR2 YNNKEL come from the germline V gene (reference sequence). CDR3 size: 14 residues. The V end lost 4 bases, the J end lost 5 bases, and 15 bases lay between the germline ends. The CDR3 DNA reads TGTGCCAGCAGCCCACCGTGGGGCGGTCACGAGCAGTACTTC. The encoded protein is CASSPPWGGHEQYF.

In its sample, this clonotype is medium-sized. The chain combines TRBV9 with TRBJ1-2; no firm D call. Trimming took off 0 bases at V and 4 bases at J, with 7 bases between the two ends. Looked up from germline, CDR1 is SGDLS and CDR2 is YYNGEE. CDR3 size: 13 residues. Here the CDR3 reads CASSVEAGYGYTF. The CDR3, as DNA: TGTGCCAGCAGCGTAGAAGCAGGCTATGGCTACACCTTC.

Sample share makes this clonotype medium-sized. The CDR3 protein is CASAGGYNEKLFF. The CDR3 coding sequence is TGTGCCAGCGCCGGGGGATATAATGAAAAACTGTTTTTT. This chain links TRBV7-8 with TRBJ1-4, with TRBD1 as a possible D gene (5 bases). Germline V CDR1 and CDR2: SGHVS, FQNEAQ. This CDR3 spans 13 amino acids. V was shortened by 8 bases and J by 4 bases, with 11 bases between the two germline ends.

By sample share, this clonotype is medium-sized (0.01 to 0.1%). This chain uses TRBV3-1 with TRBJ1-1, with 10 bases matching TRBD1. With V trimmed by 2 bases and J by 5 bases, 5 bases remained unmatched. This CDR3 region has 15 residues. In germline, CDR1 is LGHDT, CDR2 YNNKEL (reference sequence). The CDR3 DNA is TGTGCCAGCAGCCAATTGACAGGGGGCCGAACTGAAGCTTTCTTT. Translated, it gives CASSQLTGGRTEAFF.